The entry below describes one T cell receptor beta chain. This sample is part of a study of blood T cells in healthy people across ages. Per the germline V gene, CDR1 is SGHVS and CDR2 is FNYEAQ. J gave up 7 bases and V 5 bases, and 11 bases lay outside the gene matches. This CDR3 spans 15 amino acids. The authors ran a second PCR of 7 to 11 cycles using a sample-barcoded 5' primer and a J-beta primer mix. TCRdb reprocessed the 5' RACE reads via MiXCR and lists one record per CDR3 protein. The top ten clones hold under 10% of a sample with 750,000 or so distinct CDR3 sequences, more than 20% of them seen once. A further study also used this sample, focusing on T cells of mothers and their children. That work states: The study sampled three healthy Caucasian mothers and their six children.

This chain connects TRBV7-6 to TRBJ2-7; TRBD1 aligns across 10 bases. The sequencing input was blood. The receptor was isolated from a boy aged 10-17 years in good health. CDR3 in amino acids: CASSATGGPMGEQYF. DNA for the CDR3: TGTGCCAGCAGCGCGACAGGGGGCCCTATGGGAGAGCAGTACTTC.